The clone carrying this T cell receptor (beta chain) has a single count. No antigen is known for it. This table comes from immunoSEQ multiplex PCR, and its TCRdb copy is limited to in-frame clones, with some not included. Among just over 95,000 clones, approximately 88% were seen once, and the ten largest hold 3.5% to 4.5%. The sample originates from a study of T cell responses to AZD1222 COVID-19 vaccine. Findings and limits, study-wide: Donors were mostly white British, more females; clonal diversity possibly underestimated. All repertoire sampling was performed exclusively after the peak T cell response.

The CDR3 spans 20 residues. The V segment lost 0 bases and the J segment 0 bases; nucleotides outside the gene matches: 13. In germline, CDR1 is MNHEY, CDR2 SVGEGT. J is TRBJ1-5 and V is TRBV6-2 or TRBV6-3, with 8 nucleotides matching TRBD1. The origin of this receptor is an adult in good health. Sequencing was performed on peripheral blood, taken on day 0 of AZD1222 vaccination. Here the CDR3 DNA reads TGTGCCAGCAGTTACTCGAGGCTGTCGCAGGGGGCGGGTAGCAATCAGCCCCAGCATTTT. It is translated as CASSYSRLSQGAGSNQPQHF.